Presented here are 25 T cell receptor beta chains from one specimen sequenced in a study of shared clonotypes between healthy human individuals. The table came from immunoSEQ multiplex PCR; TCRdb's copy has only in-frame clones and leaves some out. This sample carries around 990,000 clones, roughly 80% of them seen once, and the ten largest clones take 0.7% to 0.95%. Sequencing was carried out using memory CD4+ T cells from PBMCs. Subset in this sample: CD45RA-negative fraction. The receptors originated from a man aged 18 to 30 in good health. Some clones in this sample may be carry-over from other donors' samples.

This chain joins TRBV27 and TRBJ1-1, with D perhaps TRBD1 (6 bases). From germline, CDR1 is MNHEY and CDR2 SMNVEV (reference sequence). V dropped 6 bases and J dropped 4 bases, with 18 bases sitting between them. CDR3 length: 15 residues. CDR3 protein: CASRPRGRGITEAFF. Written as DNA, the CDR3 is TGTGCCAGCAGACCCCGGGGGAGGGGGATCACTGAAGCTTTCTTT.

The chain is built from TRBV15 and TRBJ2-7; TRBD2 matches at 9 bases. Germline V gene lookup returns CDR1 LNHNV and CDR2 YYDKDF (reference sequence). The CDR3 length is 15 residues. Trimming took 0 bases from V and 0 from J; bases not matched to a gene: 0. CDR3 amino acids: CATSRETSGSYEQYF. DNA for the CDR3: TGTGCCACCAGCAGAGAGACTAGCGGCTCCTACGAGCAGTACTTC. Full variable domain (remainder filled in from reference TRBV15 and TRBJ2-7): DAMVIQNPRYQVTQFGKPVTLSCSQTLNHNVMYWYQQKSSQAPKLLFHYYDKDFNNEADTPDNFQSRRPNTSFCFLDIRSPGLGDTAMYLCATSRETSGSYEQYFGPGTRLTVT.

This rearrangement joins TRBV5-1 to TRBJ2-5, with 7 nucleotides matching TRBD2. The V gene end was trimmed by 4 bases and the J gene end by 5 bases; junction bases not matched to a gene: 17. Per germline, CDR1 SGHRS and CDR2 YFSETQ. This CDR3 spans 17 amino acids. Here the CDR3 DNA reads TGCGCCAGCAGCATTCAAGGGAGGGCTCTTAGTGAGGAGACCCAGTACTTC. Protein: CASSIQGRALSEETQYF.

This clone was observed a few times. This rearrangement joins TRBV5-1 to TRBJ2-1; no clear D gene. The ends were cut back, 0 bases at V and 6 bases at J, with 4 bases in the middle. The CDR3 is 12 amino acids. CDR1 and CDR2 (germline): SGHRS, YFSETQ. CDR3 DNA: TGCGCCAGCAGCTTGGATAGCAATGAGCAGTTCTTC. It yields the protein CASSLDSNEQFF. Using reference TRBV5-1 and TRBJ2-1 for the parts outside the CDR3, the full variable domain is KAGVTQTPRYLIKTRGQQVTLSCSPISGHRSVSWYQQTPGQGLQFLFEYFSETQRNKGNFPGRFSGRQFSNSRSEMNVSTLELGDSALYLCASSLDSNEQFFGPGTRLTVL.

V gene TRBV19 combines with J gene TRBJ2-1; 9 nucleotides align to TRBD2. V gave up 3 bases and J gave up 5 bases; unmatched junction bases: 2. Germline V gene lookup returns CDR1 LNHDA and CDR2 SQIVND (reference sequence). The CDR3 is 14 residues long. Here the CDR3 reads CASSMGGGDNEQFF. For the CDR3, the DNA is TGTGCCAGTAGTATGGGCGGGGGGGACAATGAGCAGTTCTTC.

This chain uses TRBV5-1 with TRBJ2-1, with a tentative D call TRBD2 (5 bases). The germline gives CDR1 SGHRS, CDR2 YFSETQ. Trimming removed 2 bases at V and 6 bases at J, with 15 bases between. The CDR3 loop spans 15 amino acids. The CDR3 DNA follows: TGCGCCAGCAGCTTAGTAGTGCTAGCCGCCAATGAGCAGTTCTTC. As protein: CASSLVVLAANEQFF.

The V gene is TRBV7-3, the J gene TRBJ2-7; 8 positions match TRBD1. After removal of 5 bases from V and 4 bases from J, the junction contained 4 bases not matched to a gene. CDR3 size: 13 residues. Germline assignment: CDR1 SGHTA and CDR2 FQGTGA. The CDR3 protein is CASSLGQEYEQYF. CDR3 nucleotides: TGTGCCAGCAGCCTGGGACAGGAGTACGAGCAGTACTTC.

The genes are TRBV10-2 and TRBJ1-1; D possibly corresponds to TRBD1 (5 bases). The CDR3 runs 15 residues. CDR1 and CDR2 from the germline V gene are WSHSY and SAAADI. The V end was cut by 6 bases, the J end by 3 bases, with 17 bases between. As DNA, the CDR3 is TGCGCCAGCAGAAAAAACACAGACAGATACACTGAAGCTTTCTTT. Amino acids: CASRKNTDRYTEAFF.

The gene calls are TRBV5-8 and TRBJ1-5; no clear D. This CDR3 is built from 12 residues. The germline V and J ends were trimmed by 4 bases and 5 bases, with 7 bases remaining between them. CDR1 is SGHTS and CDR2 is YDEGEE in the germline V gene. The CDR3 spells CASSPGYQPQHF. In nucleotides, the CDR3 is TGTGCCAGCAGCCCTGGTTATCAGCCCCAGCATTTT. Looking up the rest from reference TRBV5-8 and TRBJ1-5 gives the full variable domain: EAGVTQSPTHLIKTRGQQATLRCSPISGHTSVYWYQQALGLGLQFLLWYDEGEERNRGNFPPRFSGRQFPNYSSELNVNALELEDSALYLCASSPGYQPQHFGDGTRLSIL.

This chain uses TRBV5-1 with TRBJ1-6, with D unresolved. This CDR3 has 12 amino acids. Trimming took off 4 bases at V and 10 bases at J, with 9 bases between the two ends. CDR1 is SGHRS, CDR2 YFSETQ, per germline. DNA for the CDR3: TGCGCCAGCAGCCCCGATGAGTCACCCCTCCACTTT. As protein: CASSPDESPLHF.

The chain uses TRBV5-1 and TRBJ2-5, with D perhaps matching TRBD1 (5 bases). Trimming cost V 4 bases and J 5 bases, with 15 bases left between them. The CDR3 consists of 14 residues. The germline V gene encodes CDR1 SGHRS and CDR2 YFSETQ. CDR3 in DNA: TGCGCCAGCAGCGCGAAAGCAGGGTTGGAGACCCAGTACTTC. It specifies CASSAKAGLETQYF. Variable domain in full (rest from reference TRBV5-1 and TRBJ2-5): KAGVTQTPRYLIKTRGQQVTLSCSPISGHRSVSWYQQTPGQGLQFLFEYFSETQRNKGNFPGRFSGRQFSNSRSEMNVSTLELGDSALYLCASSAKAGLETQYFGPGTRLLVL.

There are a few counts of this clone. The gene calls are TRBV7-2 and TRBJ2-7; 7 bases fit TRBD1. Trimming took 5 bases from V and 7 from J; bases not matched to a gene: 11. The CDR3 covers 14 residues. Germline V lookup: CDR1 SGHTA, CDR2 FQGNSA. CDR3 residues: CASSLGQVIGEQYF. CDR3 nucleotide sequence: TGTGCCAGCAGCCTAGGACAGGTTATAGGGGAGCAGTACTTC.

CDR3 sequence (DNA): TGTGCCAGCAGCAGGACAGCCTATAACTATGGCTACACCTTC. It encodes CASSRTAYNYGYTF. This chain links TRBV27 with TRBJ1-2, with a possible D match to TRBD1 (6 bases). The germline V gene encodes CDR1 MNHEY and CDR2 SMNVEV (reference sequence). The CDR3 has 14 amino acids. V dropped 6 bases and J dropped 1 base, with 12 bases sitting between them.

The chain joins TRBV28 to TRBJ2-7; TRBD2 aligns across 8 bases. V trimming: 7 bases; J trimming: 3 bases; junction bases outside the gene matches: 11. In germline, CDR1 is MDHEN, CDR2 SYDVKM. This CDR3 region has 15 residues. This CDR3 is CASIFSGVPGYEQYF. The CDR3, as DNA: TGTGCCAGCATCTTTAGCGGGGTCCCGGGCTACGAGCAGTACTTC.

CDR3 DNA: TGTGCCAGCAGCTTGGCGGCAGGTGGGGCCAACGTCCTGACTTTC. Protein: CASSLAAGGANVLTF. V is TRBV7-6 and J is TRBJ2-6, with D uncertain. The V end was cut by 3 bases, the J end by 3 bases, with 9 bases between. This CDR3 comprises 15 residues. From germline, CDR1 is SGHVS and CDR2 FNYEAQ. The full variable domain, in which reference TRBV7-6 and TRBJ2-6 provide the parts outside the CDR3, is GAGVSQSPRYKVTKRGQDVALRCDPISGHVSLYWYRQALGQGPEFLTYFNYEAQQDKSGLPNDRFSAERPEGSISTLTIQRTEQRDSAMYRCASSLAAGGANVLTFGAGSRLTVL.

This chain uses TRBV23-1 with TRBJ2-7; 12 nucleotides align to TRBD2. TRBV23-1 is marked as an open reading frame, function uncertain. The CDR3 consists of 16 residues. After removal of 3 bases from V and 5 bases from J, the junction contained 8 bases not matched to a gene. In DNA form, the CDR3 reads TGCGCCAGCAGTCAGGGGACTAGCGGGCCCAGGGACGAGCAGTACTTC. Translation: CASSQGTSGPRDEQYF.

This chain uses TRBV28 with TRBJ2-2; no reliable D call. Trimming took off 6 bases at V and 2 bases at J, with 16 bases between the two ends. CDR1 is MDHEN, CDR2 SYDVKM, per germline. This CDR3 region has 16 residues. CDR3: CASSSPPSFNTGELFF. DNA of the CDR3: TGTGCCAGCAGCTCCCCCCCGAGTTTTAACACCGGGGAGCTGTTTTTT.

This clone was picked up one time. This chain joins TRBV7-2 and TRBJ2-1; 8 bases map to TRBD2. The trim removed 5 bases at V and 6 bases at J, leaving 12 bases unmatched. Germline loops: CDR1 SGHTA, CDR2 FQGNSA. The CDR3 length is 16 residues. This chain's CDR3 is CASSPSGVLAGNEQFF. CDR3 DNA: TGTGCCAGCAGCCCTAGTGGCGTGCTAGCGGGCAATGAGCAGTTCTTC.

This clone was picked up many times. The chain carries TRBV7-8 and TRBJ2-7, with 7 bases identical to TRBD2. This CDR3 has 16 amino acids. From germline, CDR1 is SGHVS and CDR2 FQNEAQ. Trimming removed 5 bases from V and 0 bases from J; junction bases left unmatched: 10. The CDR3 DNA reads TGTGCCAGCAGCGAACGTCGGGGGGTTAGCTCCTACGAGCAGTACTTC. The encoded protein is CASSERRGVSSYEQYF.

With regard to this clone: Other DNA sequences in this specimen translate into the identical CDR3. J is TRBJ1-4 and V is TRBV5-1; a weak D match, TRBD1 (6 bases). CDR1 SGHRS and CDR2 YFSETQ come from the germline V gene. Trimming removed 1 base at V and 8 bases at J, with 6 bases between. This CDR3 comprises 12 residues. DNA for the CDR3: TGCGCCAGCAGCTTGCAGGGGGAAAAACTGTTTTTT. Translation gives CASSLQGEKLFF.

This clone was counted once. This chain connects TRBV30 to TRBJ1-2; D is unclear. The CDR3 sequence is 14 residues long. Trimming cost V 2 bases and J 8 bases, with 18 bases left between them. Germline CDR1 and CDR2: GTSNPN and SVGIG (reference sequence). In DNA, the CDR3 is TGTGCCTGGAGTTCACCGGGCCGATCCGGGGGCTACACCTTC. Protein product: CAWSSPGRSGGYTF.

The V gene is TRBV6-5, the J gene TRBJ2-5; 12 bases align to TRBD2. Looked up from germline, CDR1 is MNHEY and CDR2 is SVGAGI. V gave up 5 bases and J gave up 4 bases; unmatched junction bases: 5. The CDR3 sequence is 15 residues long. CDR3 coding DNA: TGTGCCAGCAGTCAGACTAGCGGGAGATCAGAGACCCAGTACTTC. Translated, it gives CASSQTSGRSETQYF.

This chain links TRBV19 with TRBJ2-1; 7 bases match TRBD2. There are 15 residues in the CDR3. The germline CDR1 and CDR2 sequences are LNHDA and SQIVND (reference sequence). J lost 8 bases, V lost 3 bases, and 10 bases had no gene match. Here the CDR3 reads CASSMREFTGYEQFF. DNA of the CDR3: TGTGCCAGTAGTATGCGGGAGTTCACGGGGTATGAGCAGTTCTTC. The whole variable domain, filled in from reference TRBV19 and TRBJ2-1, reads DGGITQSPKYLFRKEGQNVTLSCEQNLNHDAMYWYRQDPGQGLRLIYYSQIVNDFQKGDIAEGYSVSREKKESFPLTVTSAQKNPTAFYLCASSMREFTGYEQFFGPGTRLTVL.

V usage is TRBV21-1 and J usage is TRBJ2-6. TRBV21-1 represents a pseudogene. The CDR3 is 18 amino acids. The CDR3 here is CASTQIVEDGTGANVLTF. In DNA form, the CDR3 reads TGTGCCAGCACACAAATCGTAGAGGACGGAACTGGGGCCAACGTCCTGACTTTC.

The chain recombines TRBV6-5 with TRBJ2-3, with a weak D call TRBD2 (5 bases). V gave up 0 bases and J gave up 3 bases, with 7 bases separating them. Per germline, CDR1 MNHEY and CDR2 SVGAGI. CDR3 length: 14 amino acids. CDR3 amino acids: CASSYSLATDTQYF. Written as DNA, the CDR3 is TGTGCCAGCAGTTACTCCCTAGCAACAGATACGCAGTATTTT.